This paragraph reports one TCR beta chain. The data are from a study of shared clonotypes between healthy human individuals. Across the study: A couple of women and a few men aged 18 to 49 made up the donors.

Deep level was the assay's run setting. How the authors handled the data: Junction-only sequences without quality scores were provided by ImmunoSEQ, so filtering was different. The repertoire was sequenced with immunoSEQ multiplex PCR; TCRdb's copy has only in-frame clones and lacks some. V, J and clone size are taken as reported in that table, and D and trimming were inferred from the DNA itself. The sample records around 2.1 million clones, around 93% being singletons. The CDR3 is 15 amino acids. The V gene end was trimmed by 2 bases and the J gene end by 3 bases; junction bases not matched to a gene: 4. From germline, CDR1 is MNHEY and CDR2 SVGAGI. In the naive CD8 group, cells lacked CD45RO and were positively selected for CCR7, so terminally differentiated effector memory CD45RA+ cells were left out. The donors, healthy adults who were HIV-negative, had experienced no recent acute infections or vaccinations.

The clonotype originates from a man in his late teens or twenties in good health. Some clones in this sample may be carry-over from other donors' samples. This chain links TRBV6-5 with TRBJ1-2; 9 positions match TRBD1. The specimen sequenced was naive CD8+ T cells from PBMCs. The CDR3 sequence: CASSYGGQGDYGYTF. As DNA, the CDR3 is TGTGCCAGCAGTTACGGGGGACAGGGAGACTATGGCTACACCTTC.